A single TCR beta chain is shown here with its context. Its antigen is undetermined. These data originate in a study of shared clonotypes between healthy human individuals. Findings of the study overall: Of the naive CD4 clonotypes, about 5% were shared across several donors.

The DNA input per sorted-subset replicate PCR was 200 ng, corresponding to some 30,000 T cell genomes. Clones were read by immunoSEQ multiplex PCR, and TCRdb kept only the in-frame ones, dropping some. Among nearly 1,000,000 clones listed, more than 75% were seen once. The sample was memory CD4+ T cells sorted from blood. Subset reported: CD45RA-negative fraction. The source is a man younger than 35 in good health.

The CDR3 DNA reads TGTGCCGCTGGGGGAGGTCAGCCCCAGCATTTT. Translating it yields CAAGGGQPQHF. This chain uses TRBV19 with TRBJ1-5, with a weak D call TRBD1 (5 bases). The CDR3 is made up of 11 amino acids. V dropped 11 bases and J dropped 6 bases, with 11 bases sitting between them. Per germline, CDR1 LNHDA and CDR2 SQIVND (reference sequence).